These 27 T cell receptor beta chains were all obtained from the same sample, sequenced in a study of cytomegalovirus exposure and HLA in healthy donors. The PCR ran on 60 Vbeta and 13 Jbeta primers. Assay: immunoSEQ multiplex PCR; the TCRdb copy retains only in-frame clones and omits some. Reported are 160,000 or so clones; the ten largest clones contain roughly 2%. The sequencing sample was made of PBMCs. These TCRs come from a young man in good health and CMV-seronegative.

V and J are TRBV2 and TRBJ1-2; the D is unclear. V was shortened by 8 bases and J by 4 bases, with 14 bases between the two germline ends. This CDR3 has 13 residues. Germline V gene sequence: CDR1 SNHLY, CDR2 FYNNEI. In DNA form, the CDR3 reads TGTGCCAGCCGACTCTCCGAGAGCTATGGCTACACCTTC. This translates into CASRLSESYGYTF.

The rearrangement links TRBV18 to TRBJ2-3, with D maybe TRBD2 (5 bases). The CDR3 runs to 14 residues. The V and J ends lost 3 bases and 7 bases respectively, with 14 bases between them. Germline V gives CDR1 KGHSH, CDR2 LQKENI. CDR3 protein: CASSPTLSDYTQYF. In DNA, the CDR3 is TGTGCCAGCTCACCGACCCTTAGCGATTATACGCAGTATTTT.

The chain is built from TRBV5-4 and TRBJ2-3; 8 bases fit TRBD2. Germline CDR1 reads SGHNT; CDR2 reads YYREEE (reference sequence). The CDR3 is 16 residues long. With 1 base clipped from V and 2 bases from J, the junction kept 6 bases outside the gene matches. The CDR3 nucleotides are TGTGCCAGCAGCTTGTCGGGGGGGGGAGACACAGATACGCAGTATTTT. This encodes CASSLSGGGDTDTQYF. Using reference TRBV5-4 and TRBJ2-3 for the parts outside the CDR3, the full variable domain is ETGVTQSPTHLIKTRGQQVTLRCSSQSGHNTVSWYQQALGQGPQFIFQYYREEENGRGNFPPRFSGLQFPNYSSELNVNALELDDSALYLCASSLSGGGDTDTQYFGPGTRLTVL.

The chain has TRBV6-7 and TRBJ2-1, with TRBD1 identical over 11 bases. TRBV6-7 is sorted into the ORF group, with uncertain function. J was trimmed by 7 bases and V by 4 bases; bases with no gene match: 12. CDR3 length: 17 residues. CDR3 DNA: TGTGCCAGCAGTTGCCACCAGGGACAGGGGGTAAGTAATGAGCAGTTCTTC. Its protein product is CASSCHQGQGVSNEQFF.

With respect to this clone: Additional DNA sequences in this sample encode the identical CDR3. The rearrangement uses TRBV27 and TRBJ2-7; D may be TRBD1 (6 bases). There are 14 residues in the CDR3. The germline V gene encodes CDR1 MNHEY and CDR2 SMNVEV (reference sequence). Trimming removed 6 bases at V and 0 bases at J, with 12 bases between. Written as DNA, the CDR3 is TGTGCCAGCAGACCTGGACAGAGCTCCTACGAGCAGTACTTC. Its translation: CASRPGQSSYEQYF.

The chain uses TRBV28 and TRBJ1-2, with D possibly TRBD1 on 6 matching bases. The V end was cut by 5 bases, the J end by 6 bases, with 16 bases between. CDR3 length: 14 amino acids. Germline-derived CDR1 and CDR2 are MDHEN and SYDVKM. The CDR3 is CASSATGWSNGYTF. CDR3 coding DNA: TGTGCCAGCAGTGCTACAGGGTGGAGCAATGGCTACACCTTC.

Here the CDR3 DNA reads TGCGCCAGCAGCCCAGCGGGAGAGGGCCAAGAGACCCAGTACTTC. This encodes CASSPAGEGQETQYF. V is TRBV4-1 and J is TRBJ2-5, with 8 bases fitting TRBD2. CDR1 and CDR2 (germline): MGHRA, YSYEKL. This CDR3 is 15 amino acids long. V was clipped by 4 bases and J by 1 base; unmatched bases: 5.

The chain joins TRBV6-1 to TRBJ2-5; 8 bases agree with TRBD2. In germline, CDR1 is MNHNS, CDR2 SASEGT. The V segment lost 4 bases and the J segment 5 bases; nucleotides outside the gene matches: 9. The CDR3 consists of 15 residues. The CDR3 spells CASSGSSGSPETQYF. The CDR3 DNA is TGTGCCAGCAGTGGATCAAGCGGGAGTCCGGAGACCCAGTACTTC.

V is TRBV28 and J is TRBJ2-1; D may be TRBD2 (6 bases). The CDR3 extends over 13 amino acids. The germline V gene has CDR1 MDHEN and CDR2 SYDVKM. V lost 5 bases to trimming and J lost 5 bases, with 10 bases between them. This CDR3 reads CASSGGPNNEQFF. The DNA of the CDR3 is TGTGCCAGCAGTGGAGGGCCGAACAATGAGCAGTTCTTC.

This chain links TRBV9 with TRBJ1-2; D ambiguous. Per the germline V gene, CDR1 is SGDLS and CDR2 is YYNGEE. The CDR3 is 12 residues long. V gave up 0 bases and J gave up 4 bases, with 4 bases separating them. CDR3 sequence (DNA): TGTGCCAGCAGCGTAGCCTCCTATGGCTACACCTTC. Its protein is CASSVASYGYTF.

The chain is built from TRBV10-2 and TRBJ2-3; 10 nucleotides align to TRBD2. The CDR3 sequence is 13 residues long. Germline CDR1 and CDR2: WSHSY and SAAADI. V dropped 4 bases and J dropped 7; count of bases not matched to a gene: 2. The CDR3 region has the DNA TGCGCCAGCAGTGGACTAGCGGGTTATACGCAGTATTTT. Translated: CASSGLAGYTQYF.

The rearrangement uses TRBV6-1 and TRBJ2-7; D is uncertain. Trimming stripped 4 bases from V and 4 bases from J, with 23 bases between. This CDR3 is built from 17 residues. The germline V gene has CDR1 MNHNS and CDR2 SASEGT. Here the CDR3 reads CASSGRQSAPSAYEQYF. Here the CDR3 DNA reads TGTGCCAGCAGTGGCAGGCAATCGGCCCCGTCGGCGTACGAGCAGTACTTC.

The V call is TRBV4-3, the J call TRBJ1-1; no firm D call. This CDR3 contains 13 residues. V lost 1 base, J lost 2 bases, and 5 bases lay in between. Germline CDR1 reads LGHNA; CDR2 reads YSLEER. The CDR3, as DNA: TGCGCCAGCAGCCAAGGAGTAAACACTGAAGCTTTCTTT. Translating gives CASSQGVNTEAFF.

The chain couples TRBV5-1 to TRBJ2-5; 12 nucleotides match TRBD2. The end of the DNA is better explained by TRBJ2-7, so the J call may be wrong. CDR1 is SGHRS and CDR2 is YFSETQ in the germline V gene. The CDR3 is made up of 15 amino acids. The CDR3 DNA is TGCGCCAGCAGCTACCTAGCGGGAGGGAACTACGAGCAGTACTTC. Translation: CASSYLAGGNYEQYF.

V gene TRBV7-8 combines with J gene TRBJ1-4; weak D call: TRBD1 (5 bases). The CDR3 runs to 12 residues. Germline CDR1 and CDR2: SGHVS and FQNEAQ. Trimming removed 4 bases from V and 7 bases from J, with 7 bases in between. In nucleotides, the CDR3 is TGTGCCAGCAGCTCGGGGGGTGAAAAACTGTTTTTT. This gives the protein CASSSGGEKLFF.

This chain links TRBV7-6 with TRBJ1-3; D remains ambiguous. Trimming took off 5 bases at V and 0 bases at J, with 8 bases between the two ends. The CDR3 covers 14 residues. Germline CDR1 is SGHVS and CDR2 is FNYEAQ. The CDR3: CASSQSLSGNTIYF. The CDR3 bases are TGTGCCAGCAGCCAGTCGCTCTCTGGAAACACCATATATTTT.

To note about this clone: This CDR3 is also generated by other DNA sequences in the sample. The rearrangement joins TRBV30 to TRBJ1-1, with D tentatively TRBD1 (6 bases). Germline assignment: CDR1 GTSNPN and CDR2 SVGIG (reference sequence). Between the trimmed V and J ends, which lost 2 bases and 1 base, there was a span of 8 bases. The CDR3 is 13 amino acids. The CDR3 here is CAWSRTANTEAFF. Here the CDR3 DNA reads TGTGCCTGGAGTAGGACAGCGAACACTGAAGCTTTCTTT.

This chain links TRBV7-2 with TRBJ2-3; maybe TRBD2 (5 bases). Germline CDR1 SGHTA, CDR2 FQGNSA. The CDR3 extends over 13 amino acids. Trimming took off 5 bases at V and 6 bases at J, with 12 bases between the two ends. CDR3 sequence: CASSLRRRDTQYF. The CDR3 coding sequence is TGTGCCAGCAGCCTCAGGAGGCGGGATACGCAGTATTTT.

The rearrangement uses TRBV5-1 and TRBJ2-5; the D gene is possibly TRBD1 (5 bases). Germline V lookup: CDR1 SGHRS, CDR2 YFSETQ. The CDR3 is made up of 17 amino acids. Trimming left V 0 bases short and J 1 base short, with 16 bases between. DNA for the CDR3: TGCGCCAGCAGCTTGGCCCTGAGCAGGGCCCTCCAAGAGACCCAGTACTTC. As protein: CASSLALSRALQETQYF.

The CDR3 here is CASSRGLSQETQYF. Written as DNA, the CDR3 is TGTGCCAGCAGTAGGGGACTATCACAAGAGACCCAGTACTTC. The gene calls are TRBV9 and TRBJ2-5, with 7 bases aligning to TRBD2. V lost 5 bases and J lost 2; bases outside the gene matches: 6. This CDR3 spans 14 amino acids. The germline V gene encodes CDR1 SGDLS and CDR2 YYNGEE. Combining the CDR3 with reference TRBV9 and TRBJ2-5 gives the whole variable domain DSGVTQTPKHLITATGQRVTLRCSPRSGDLSVYWYQQSLDQGLQFLIQYYNGEERAKGNILERFSAQQFPDLHSELNLSSLELGDSALYFCASSRGLSQETQYFGPGTRLLVL.

V gene TRBV10-3 combines with J gene TRBJ1-5, with D perhaps matching TRBD1 (5 bases). The V end was cut by 6 bases, the J end by 4 bases, with 10 bases between. This CDR3 has 13 amino acids. In germline, CDR1 is ENHRY, CDR2 SYGVKD. The CDR3 nucleotides read TGTGCCATCAGAGGCGGGGGGAATCAGCCCCAGCATTTT. It yields the protein CAIRGGGNQPQHF.

The genes are TRBV29-1 and TRBJ1-2; D is undetermined. CDR3 length: 15 residues. The V end lost 3 bases, the J end lost 0 bases, and 14 bases lay between the germline ends. The germline gives CDR1 SQVTM, CDR2 ANQGSEA. CDR3 region: CSVDLSRTANYGYTF. The CDR3 DNA reads TGCAGCGTTGATTTATCCCGAACGGCTAACTATGGCTACACCTTC.

The rearrangement uses TRBV9 and TRBJ2-1; no clear D gene. Per germline, CDR1 SGDLS and CDR2 YYNGEE. The V gene lost 0 bases and the J gene lost 7 bases, with 11 bases spanning the gap. This CDR3 has 14 amino acids. CDR3 region: CASSVAQSSNEQFF. DNA of the CDR3: TGTGCCAGCAGCGTAGCCCAGTCTTCGAATGAGCAGTTCTTC.

This chain links TRBV14 with TRBJ2-7; TRBD1 matches 8 bases. CDR3 length: 15 amino acids. CDR1 and CDR2 (germline): SGHDN, FVKESK. The junction had 10 bases not matched to a gene; V was cut back by 4 bases and J by 5 bases. CDR3 sequence: CASSPWTGTMDEQYF. As DNA, the CDR3 is TGTGCCAGCAGCCCTTGGACAGGGACGATGGACGAGCAGTACTTC.

This chain joins TRBV10-1 and TRBJ1-3, with 9 bases matching TRBD1. The CDR3 loop spans 17 amino acids. The ends lost 6 bases at V and 1 base at J; junction bases unmatched: 10. Looked up from germline, CDR1 is WNHNN and CDR2 is SYGVQD (reference sequence). CDR3 bases: TGCGCCAGCAGCCCCGGGACAGGGCTTTTTTCTGGAAACACCATATATTTT. Translating gives CASSPGTGLFSGNTIYF.

The gene calls are TRBV19 and TRBJ1-1; 8 bases are a match to TRBD1. The CDR3 sequence is 15 residues long. J was trimmed by 1 base and V by 5 bases; bases with no gene match: 6. Germline assignment: CDR1 LNHDA and CDR2 SQIVND (reference sequence). The CDR3 region has the DNA TGTGCCAGTAGTGTTGCAGGGGGCGGGAACACTGAAGCTTTCTTT. It translates to CASSVAGGGNTEAFF.

The rearrangement links TRBV27 to TRBJ2-7; 10 nucleotides match TRBD1. The trim removed 4 bases at V and 2 bases at J, leaving 2 bases unmatched. Germline V gene data show CDR1 as MNHEY and CDR2 as SMNVEV (reference sequence). This CDR3 has 14 amino acids. The CDR3 bases are TGTGCCAGCAGTTGGGACAGGGGCCCCTACGAGCAGTACTTC. This sequence encodes CASSWDRGPYEQYF.